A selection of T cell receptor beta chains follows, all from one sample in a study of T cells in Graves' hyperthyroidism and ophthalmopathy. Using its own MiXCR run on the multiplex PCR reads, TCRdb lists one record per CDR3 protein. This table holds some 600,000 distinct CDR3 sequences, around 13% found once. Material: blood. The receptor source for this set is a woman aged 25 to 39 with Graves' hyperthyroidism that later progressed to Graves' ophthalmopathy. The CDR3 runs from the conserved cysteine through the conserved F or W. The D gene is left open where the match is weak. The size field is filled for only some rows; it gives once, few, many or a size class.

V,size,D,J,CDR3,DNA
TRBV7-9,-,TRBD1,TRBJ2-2,CASSVTAGTGYTGELFF,TGTGCCAGCAGCGTAACCGCCGGGACAGGATACACCGGGGAGCTGTTTTTT
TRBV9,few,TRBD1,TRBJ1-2,CASSLDRAASGYTF,TGTGCCAGCAGCCTTGACAGGGCCGCCTCGGGCTACACCTTC
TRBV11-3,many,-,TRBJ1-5,CAVRRRPHSNQPQHF,TGTGCCGTCAGGCGGAGGCCCCATAGCAATCAGCCCCAGCATTTT
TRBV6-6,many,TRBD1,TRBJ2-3,CASSYRQGATDTQYF,TGTGCCAGCAGTTACCGACAGGGGGCTACAGATACGCAGTATTTT
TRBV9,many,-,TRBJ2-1,CASSVEWEYNEQFF,TGTGCCAGCAGCGTAGAGTGGGAGTACAATGAGCAGTTCTTC
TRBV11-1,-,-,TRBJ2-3,CASSLEVGRKGDTQYF,TGTGCCAGCAGCTTAGAAGTAGGCAGGAAAGGAGATACGCAGTATTTT
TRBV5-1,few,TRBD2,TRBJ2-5,CASSWGTAGAEETQYF,TGCGCCAGCAGCTGGGGGACCGCGGGAGCGGAAGAGACCCAGTACTTC
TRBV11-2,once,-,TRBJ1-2,CASSFGGLGNGYTF,TGTGCCAGCAGCTTCGGCGGGCTGGGGAATGGCTACACCTTC
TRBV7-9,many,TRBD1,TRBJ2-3,CAFRDRVTDTQYF,TGTGCCTTCCGGGACAGGGTAACAGATACGCAGTATTTT
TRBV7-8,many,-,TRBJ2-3,CASSFFSRVSGAGGRGTDTQYF,TGTGCCAGCAGCTTTTTCAGCCGAGTTAGCGGAGCCGGAGGAAGGGGCACAGATACGCAGTATTTT
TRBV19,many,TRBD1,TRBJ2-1,CASTRSGTGINEQFF,TGTGCCAGTACCAGGTCCGGGACAGGGATCAATGAGCAGTTCTTC
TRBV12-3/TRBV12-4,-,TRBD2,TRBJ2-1,CASSPGTSGDNEQFF,TGTGCCAGCAGCCCGGGGACTAGCGGAGACAATGAGCAGTTCTTC
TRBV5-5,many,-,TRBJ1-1,CASSSYNMNTEAFF,TGTGCCAGCAGCTCGTATAACATGAACACTGAAGCTTTCTTT
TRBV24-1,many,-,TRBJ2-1,CATSGSPGGAYNEQFF,TGTGCCACCAGCGGGTCTCCTGGAGGGGCCTACAATGAGCAGTTCTTC
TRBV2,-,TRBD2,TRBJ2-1,CASGTSGRGDYNEQFF,TGTGCCAGCGGGACTAGCGGGAGGGGAGACTACAATGAGCAGTTCTTC
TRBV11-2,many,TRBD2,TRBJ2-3,CASSLVVAGATDTQYF,TGTGCCAGCAGCTTAGTCGTAGCGGGAGCCACAGATACGCAGTATTTT
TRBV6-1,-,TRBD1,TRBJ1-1,CASSLDRGREFF,TGTGCCAGCAGCCTAGACAGGGGGAGAGAATTCTTT